Listed below are T cell receptor beta chains from one sample, sequenced in a study of control samples from healthy donors and cancer patients. Data came from immunoSEQ multiplex PCR; TCRdb stores just in-frame clones and leaves some out. This table lists fewer than 200,000 clones. The sample comprised blood. These receptors came from a woman in her thirties in good health. Both conserved end residues are part of each CDR3. A D gene is named only where the DNA matches it firmly.

v_call	d_call	j_call	cdr3_nt	cdr3_aa
TRBV9	TRBD1	TRBJ2-4	TGTGCCAGCAGCCCCACCGGGACAGAAACCGGAAACATTCAGTACTTC	CASSPTGTETGNIQYF
TRBV5-6	NA	TRBJ2-5	TGTGCCAGCAGCTTAACAGGACATCAAGAGACCCAGTACTTC	CASSLTGHQETQYF
TRBV10-2	NA	TRBJ1-3	TGCGCCAGCAAGGGACGATATCCTTCTGGAAACACCATATATTTT	CASKGRYPSGNTIYF
TRBV11-3	NA	TRBJ1-1	TGTGCCAGCGCTCCACGGGGGGCTTTCGCTGAAGCTTTCTTT	CASAPRGAFAEAFF
TRBV2	NA	TRBJ1-2	TGTGCCAGCAGTGAGGCAGGGTGGGTTTCTAACTATGGCTACACCTTC	CASSEAGWVSNYGYTF
TRBV6-2/TRBV6-3	NA	TRBJ2-2	TGTGCCAGCAGTTACTCCCCCAGGGCCCCGAACACCGGGGAGCTGTTTTTT	CASSYSPRAPNTGELFF
TRBV6-5	NA	TRBJ2-3	TGTGCCAGCAGTTACCGGAAGGGGGGAACAGATACGCAGTATTTT	CASSYRKGGTDTQYF
TRBV12-3/TRBV12-4	NA	TRBJ1-1	TGTGCCAGCAGTTGGGCAGGCACTGAAGCTTTCTTT	CASSWAGTEAFF
TRBV3-1/TRBV3-2	NA	TRBJ1-1	TGTGCCAGCAGCCAAGACGGGAAGGCCATGAACACTGAAGCTTTCTTT	CASSQDGKAMNTEAFF
TRBV5-4	NA	TRBJ1-1	TGTGCCAGCAGCCCCCAGGGAAGCACCACTGAAGCTTTCTTT	CASSPQGSTTEAFF
TRBV25-1	NA	TRBJ2-1	TGTGCCAGCAGTGATTCACTACCGGTGCATGAGCAGTTCTTC	CASSDSLPVHEQFF
TRBV28	NA	TRBJ2-5	TGTGCCAGCACCGGACTTGTAGGGGCCCAGTACTTC	CASTGLVGAQYF
TRBV2	NA	TRBJ2-5	TGTGCCAGCAGTGTAGGCGGGGGCACACACGAGACCCAGTACTTC	CASSVGGGTHETQYF
TRBV30	NA	TRBJ1-6	TGTGCCTGGAGTGTAGGCGGAGGGTGGGTCTCACCCCTCCACTTT	CAWSVGGGWVSPLHF
TRBV7-9	TRBD1	TRBJ1-2	TGTGCCAGCAGCTTAGGACAGGGGGCGGTTAACTATGGCTACACCTTC	CASSLGQGAVNYGYTF
TRBV19	TRBD1	TRBJ1-5	TGTGCCAGTAGTAGACCGACAGGGATCAAGCCCCAGCATTTT	CASSRPTGIKPQHF
TRBV2	TRBD1	TRBJ2-6	TGTGCCAGCACCGAGGGGGCGACTGGGGCCAACGTCCTGACTTTC	CASTEGATGANVLTF
TRBV5-1	NA	TRBJ1-2	TGCGCCAGCAGCTTGGGGACGGTAAATTGGGGCTACACCTTC	CASSLGTVNWGYTF
TRBV18	TRBD1	TRBJ1-5	TGTGCCAGCTCACCTCCCGGGACAGGGGATCAGCCCCAGCATTTT	CASSPPGTGDQPQHF
TRBV2	TRBD2	TRBJ2-5	TGTGCCAGCATTCCGGGACTAGCGGGGGGTAGGGGGACCCAGTACTTC	CASIPGLAGGRGTQYF
TRBV19	TRBD1	TRBJ1-1	TGTGCCAGTACCTCCCGGACAGGTCGGGACACTGAAGCTTTCTTT	CASTSRTGRDTEAFF
TRBV2	NA	TRBJ2-7	TGTGCCAGCTGCCGGGGCCTTAGCTCCTACGAGCAGTACTTC	CASCRGLSSYEQYF
TRBV5-1	NA	TRBJ2-1	TGCGCCAGCAGCTCCCTCGGGGGCGCGGTCTACAATGAGCAGTTCTTC	CASSSLGGAVYNEQFF
TRBV2	TRBD2	TRBJ2-1	TGTGCCAGCAGGGGTTATAGCGGGGGGGCCTACAATGAGCAGTTCTTC	CASRGYSGGAYNEQFF
TRBV7-9	NA	TRBJ2-7	TGTGCCAGCACGGGGATAAGCTACGAGCAGTACTTC	CASTGISYEQYF
TRBV13	NA	TRBJ1-1	TGTGCCAGCAGGCGTACAAGGAACACTGAAGCTTTCTTT	CASRRTRNTEAFF
TRBV5-4	TRBD2	TRBJ2-1	TGTGCCAGCAGCTTGGGCAGCGGGGTTTATGAGCAGTTCTTC	CASSLGSGVYEQFF
TRBV27	NA	TRBJ1-2	TGTGCCAGCAGCCCCCGTCCGGGGGGGCAAGTCTATGGCTACACCTTC	CASSPRPGGQVYGYTF
TRBV15	TRBD2	TRBJ2-5	TGTGCCACCAGCAGAGATGTAGGCGGGGGGGTCCGGGAGACCCAGTACTTC	CATSRDVGGGVRETQYF
TRBV5-6	NA	TRBJ1-2	TGTGCCAGCAGCCCCGGGACGGCCTATGGCTACACCTTC	CASSPGTAYGYTF
TRBV15	TRBD1	TRBJ1-1	TGTGCCACCAGCCGGGGGACAGCGCTAAACACTGAAGCTTTCTTT	CATSRGTALNTEAFF
TRBV10-2	NA	TRBJ2-1	TGCGCCAGTGCGACAGGCGCTGAGCAGTTCTTC	CASATGAEQFF
TRBV30	NA	TRBJ2-2	TGTGCCTGGCCCTATACTGGGGAGCTGTTTTTT	CAWPYTGELFF
TRBV10-2	NA	TRBJ1-6	TGCGCCAGCAGTGAGTCTGGGAATTCACCCCTCCACTTT	CASSESGNSPLHF
TRBV6-2/TRBV6-3	NA	TRBJ2-3	TGTGCCAGCAGTCCCGACACCTTTAGCACAGATACGCAGTATTTT	CASSPDTFSTDTQYF
TRBV6-1	NA	TRBJ2-5	TGTGCCAGCAGTGAACGTCTTGAAGAGACCCAGTACTTC	CASSERLEETQYF
TRBV6-2/TRBV6-3	TRBD1	TRBJ1-5	TGTGCCAGCAGTCGGGACAGGGGGCCTCTAAAGCCCCAGCATTTT	CASSRDRGPLKPQHF
TRBV27	NA	TRBJ1-2	TGTGCCAGCAGGGCGGGACGCTATGGCTACACCTTC	CASRAGRYGYTF
TRBV7-9	NA	TRBJ1-2	TGTGCCAGCAGCCCCGTCAATAACTATGGCTACACCTTC	CASSPVNNYGYTF
TRBV29-1	NA	TRBJ1-2	TGCAGCGTGGGCGACCCGGGCGGACGGGGCTTC	CSVGDPGGRGF
TRBV19	NA	TRBJ1-6	TGTGCCAGCTCTCCGCAGGGCTATAATTCACCCCTCCACTTT	CASSPQGYNSPLHF
TRBV5-1	NA	TRBJ1-3	TGCGCCAGCAGCTTTACGCAGGGCGCTGGAAACACCATATATTTT	CASSFTQGAGNTIYF
TRBV3-1/TRBV3-2	NA	TRBJ2-7	TGTGCCAGCAGCCAAGCGACCCTATACGAGCAGTACTTC	CASSQATLYEQYF
TRBV3-1/TRBV3-2	NA	TRBJ1-3	TGTGCCAGCAGCCAAGTACTAGGGACGGCCGTCCATCTCTCTGGAAACACCATATATTTT	CASSQVLGTAVHLSGNTIYF
TRBV6-6	NA	TRBJ1-5	TGTGCCAGCAGTTACGGTTGGTTGAATCAGCCCCAGCATTTT	CASSYGWLNQPQHF
TRBV5-1	NA	TRBJ1-1	TGCGCCAGCAGCTTGGCCAAGAACACTGAAGCTTTCTTT	CASSLAKNTEAFF
TRBV9	NA	TRBJ2-6	TGTGCCAGCAGCCTGGGGGTTTCTGGGGCCAACGTCCTGACTTTC	CASSLGVSGANVLTF
TRBV28	TRBD2	TRBJ2-7	TGTGCCAGCAGTCTTAGCGGGGGGCCCAACTACGAGCAGTACTTC	CASSLSGGPNYEQYF
TRBV14	NA	TRBJ2-7	TGTGCCAGCAGCCAAGAGGGTGGGCCTAGCTCCTACGAGCAGTACTTC	CASSQEGGPSSYEQYF
TRBV3-1/TRBV3-2	TRBD1	TRBJ2-3	TGTGCCAGCAGCCAAAGGGCCCCCGGGACAGGGCTTGTCACGCAGTATTTT	CASSQRAPGTGLVTQYF
TRBV9	TRBD1	TRBJ1-4	TGTGCCAGCAGCCCTCGGACAGGGGTAACAGCTAATGAAAAACTGTTTTTT	CASSPRTGVTANEKLFF
TRBV19	NA	TRBJ1-5	TGTGCCAGTAGACCCGGCACAGGGAGGTCTCAGCCCCAGCATTTT	CASRPGTGRSQPQHF
TRBV28	NA	TRBJ1-4	TGTGCCAGCAGGGTAGAGCTTAATGAAAAACTGTTTTTT	CASRVELNEKLFF
TRBV19	NA	TRBJ1-5	TGTGCCAGTAGTATAATATCCGGGCTAAGGTTAATCAATCAGCCCCAGCATTTT	CASSIISGLRLINQPQHF
TRBV5-4	NA	TRBJ1-1	TGTGCCAGCAGCCCTGGGAACACTGAAGCTTTCTTT	CASSPGNTEAFF